Below, 22 T cell receptor beta chains from the same sample are listed, as sequenced in a study of graft-versus-host responses after intestinal transplantation. Some clones are missing from TCRdb's copy, which holds only in-frame ones; the method was immunoSEQ multiplex PCR. Here the sample spans 90,000 to 130,000 clones, around 92% being singletons. Their antigens remain unidentified. The specimen comprised unstimulated CD8+ T cells sorted from spleen or lymph node cells, sampled before transplant. The receptor source for this set is a human donor who was the organ donor for an intestinal transplant.

The chain recombines TRBV11-2 with TRBJ2-7, with 7 bases fitting TRBD1. The CDR3 is 16 amino acids. In germline, CDR1 is SGHAT, CDR2 FQNNGV. The V and J ends lost 3 bases and 2 bases, in that order; junction bases with no gene match: 10. CDR3 nucleotides: TGTGCCAGCAGCTTGACCAACCCGGGACAGCCCTACGAGCAGTACTTC. The encoded protein is CASSLTNPGQPYEQYF.

This clone was observed a single time. The V and J genes are TRBV9 and TRBJ2-3; D is uncertain. Trimming cost V 0 bases and J 4 bases, with 12 bases left between them. The germline CDR1 and CDR2 sequences are SGDLS and YYNGEE. The CDR3 loop spans 15 amino acids. The CDR3 loop is CASSVGGSPPDTQYF. Here the CDR3 DNA reads TGTGCCAGCAGCGTAGGAGGTAGTCCCCCAGATACGCAGTATTTT.

The CDR3 reads CASSPFLGHEQFF. CDR3 bases: TGTGCCAGCAGCCCCTTCCTAGGGCATGAGCAGTTCTTC. The V gene is TRBV7-9, the J gene TRBJ2-1; D call uncertain. The CDR3 is 13 amino acids. Trimming took off 5 bases at V and 8 bases at J, with 13 bases between the two ends. Germline-derived CDR1 and CDR2 are SEHNR and FQNEAQ (reference sequence).

The V call is TRBV5-6, the J call TRBJ2-3; 7 bases fit TRBD2. Germline assignment: CDR1 SGHDT and CDR2 YYEEEE. Germline trimming cut 4 bases from V and 4 bases from J; bases unmatched to any gene: 12. CDR3 length: 16 residues. This CDR3 is CASSPEGLGSPDTQYF. The CDR3 DNA follows: TGTGCCAGCAGCCCCGAAGGACTAGGGTCCCCAGATACGCAGTATTTT.

V and J are TRBV13 and TRBJ1-1; D remains ambiguous. The CDR3 has 12 amino acids. Germline CDR1 and CDR2: PRHDT and FYEKMQ (reference sequence). V lost 4 bases to trimming and J lost 5 bases, with 8 bases between them. The CDR3 region has the DNA TGTGCCAGCAGCTCCCGGAGGACTGAAGCTTTCTTT. Protein product: CASSSRRTEAFF.

The CDR3: CAIRGTSGLYNEQFF. DNA of the CDR3: TGTGCCATCAGAGGGACTAGCGGGCTTTACAATGAGCAGTTCTTC. The genes are TRBV10-3 and TRBJ2-1, with 12 bases that match TRBD2. CDR1 is ENHRY and CDR2 is SYGVKD in the germline V gene. J lost 4 bases, V lost 6 bases, and 4 bases had no gene match. This CDR3 contains 15 residues.

This chain connects TRBV6-5 to TRBJ1-1; D uncertain. Per germline, CDR1 MNHEY and CDR2 SVGAGI. Trimming took 6 bases from V and 0 from J, leaving 11 bases between them. CDR3 length: 14 amino acids. The CDR3 loop reads CASRPSGLNTEAFF. The CDR3 DNA reads TGTGCCAGCAGACCAAGTGGACTGAACACTGAAGCTTTCTTT.

The rearrangement links TRBV4-1 to TRBJ2-2; 10 bases are shared with TRBD2. The V gene's germline CDR1 is MGHRA and CDR2 YSYEKL. With 4 bases clipped from V and 8 bases from J, the junction kept 1 base outside the gene matches. The CDR3 spans 13 residues. The CDR3 DNA reads as TGCGCCAGCAGCCGAGCGGGAGGGGGGGAGCTGTTTTTT. Translating it yields CASSRAGGGELFF.

The rearrangement links TRBV9 to TRBJ2-1, with a tentative D call TRBD2 (5 bases). Germline CDR1 and CDR2: SGDLS and YYNGEE. Trimming removed 5 bases at V and 7 bases at J, with 13 bases between. The CDR3 runs to 13 residues. Here the CDR3 reads CASSPTNPNEQFF. CDR3 DNA: TGTGCCAGCAGTCCGACTAACCCTAATGAGCAGTTCTTC. The full variable domain, completed using reference TRBV9 and TRBJ2-1, is DSGVTQTPKHLITATGQRVTLRCSPRSGDLSVYWYQQSLDQGLQFLIQYYNGEERAKGNILERFSAQQFPDLHSELNLSSLELGDSALYFCASSPTNPNEQFFGPGTRLTVL.

In DNA, the CDR3 is TGTGCCAGCAGCTTGACAGGGAATAATGAAAAACTGTTTTTT. The encoded protein is CASSLTGNNEKLFF. V and J are TRBV7-9 and TRBJ1-4; TRBD1 aligns across 7 bases. This CDR3 region has 14 residues. Germline V gene data show CDR1 as SEHNR and CDR2 as FQNEAQ (reference sequence). Germline trimming cut 3 bases from V and 4 bases from J; bases unmatched to any gene: 2.

The chain uses TRBV27 and TRBJ2-1; 9 positions agree with TRBD2. The CDR3 contains 15 residues. The trim removed 2 bases at V and 6 bases at J, leaving 5 bases unmatched. Germline CDR1 is MNHEY and CDR2 is SMNVEV (reference sequence). The CDR3 is CASSLAGGLFNEQFF. CDR3 DNA: TGTGCCAGCAGTTTAGCGGGAGGGTTATTCAATGAGCAGTTCTTC.

This chain joins TRBV29-1 and TRBJ2-7, with 9 bases fitting TRBD1. V dropped 6 bases and J dropped 4; count of bases not matched to a gene: 22. The CDR3 spans 18 residues. From germline, CDR1 is SQVTM and CDR2 ANQGSEA. As DNA, the CDR3 is TGCAGCGTCGGTCTCTCAGGGGCGGGGACAGGGTTCGGATACGAGCAGTACTTC. Translating gives CSVGLSGAGTGFGYEQYF.

This sequence joins TRBV30 and TRBJ1-2, with 7 bases matching TRBD1. The ends lost 1 base at V and 8 bases at J; junction bases unmatched: 10. The CDR3 is made up of 14 amino acids. Per germline, CDR1 GTSNPN and CDR2 SVGIG (reference sequence). CDR3 protein: CAWSETGIGGGYTF. CDR3 bases: TGTGCCTGGAGTGAGACAGGGATCGGTGGGGGCTACACCTTC.

This chain joins TRBV4-3 and TRBJ2-1; 7 bases align to TRBD1. Germline CDR1 is LGHNA and CDR2 is YSLEER. This CDR3 is built from 16 residues. V lost 3 bases and J lost 7; bases outside the gene matches: 12. The CDR3: CASSQDPRDSENEQFF. In DNA, the CDR3 is TGCGCCAGCAGCCAGGACCCTAGGGACAGTGAGAATGAGCAGTTCTTC.

The chain joins TRBV4-1 to TRBJ1-1, with 8 bases fitting TRBD1. Losses at the gene ends were 5 bases for V and 2 bases for J; bases not matched to a gene: 7. There are 15 residues in the CDR3. Germline CDR1 is MGHRA and CDR2 is YSYEKL. The CDR3 DNA is TGCGCCAGCAGCAACGGCAGGGGGCTTAACACTGAAGCTTTCTTT. It yields the protein CASSNGRGLNTEAFF.

A single count supports this clone. CDR3 coding DNA: TGTGCCAGCAGTTTTGACATTCTATCGGGAAAGACTGAAGCTTTCTTT. Translating it yields CASSFDILSGKTEAFF. The V gene is TRBV27, the J gene TRBJ1-1; no reliable D call. Germline V gene lookup returns CDR1 MNHEY and CDR2 SMNVEV (reference sequence). The CDR3 is made up of 16 amino acids. V was trimmed by 3 bases and J by 5 bases, leaving 19 bases between them.

The rearrangement joins TRBV5-4 to TRBJ2-5; TRBD1 matches 7 bases. The last part of the DNA fits TRBJ2-7 better; the J call may be wrong. Germline CDR1 SGHNT, CDR2 YYREEE (reference sequence). This CDR3 region has 15 residues. For the CDR3, the DNA is TGTGCCAGCAGCATAGAACTCCGGGACAGATACGAGCAGTACTTC. Protein: CASSIELRDRYEQYF.

This clone has just one count. V gene TRBV23-1 combines with J gene TRBJ2-1, with 9 positions matching TRBD2. TRBV23-1 is an open reading frame, and its role is uncertain. The V and J ends lost 2 bases and 0 bases, in that order; junction bases with no gene match: 5. CDR3 length: 17 amino acids. CDR3 in amino acids: CASSQPPTSGSYNEQFF. CDR3 DNA sequence: TGCGCCAGCAGTCAACCCCCGACTAGCGGCTCCTACAATGAGCAGTTCTTC.

The J gene is TRBJ1-2, the V gene TRBV19; TRBD1 matches at 7 bases. The CDR3 consists of 14 residues. Germline V lookup: CDR1 LNHDA, CDR2 SQIVND (reference sequence). Germline trimming cut 9 bases from V and 5 bases from J; bases unmatched to any gene: 12. CDR3 sequence: CASSPGTAVYGYTF. In DNA form, the CDR3 reads TGTGCCAGCAGTCCCGGGACAGCTGTTTATGGCTACACCTTC. The full variable domain, rest sourced from reference TRBV19 and TRBJ1-2, is DGGITQSPKYLFRKEGQNVTLSCEQNLNHDAMYWYRQDPGQGLRLIYYSQIVNDFQKGDIAEGYSVSREKKESFPLTVTSAQKNPTAFYLCASSPGTAVYGYTFGSGTRLTVV.

The chain couples TRBV30 to TRBJ1-1; no clear D. Between the trimmed V and J ends, which lost 2 bases and 2 bases, there was a span of 6 bases. CDR1 is GTSNPN and CDR2 is SVGIG in the germline V gene (reference sequence). The length of the CDR3 is 12 residues. The DNA of the CDR3 is TGTGCCTGGAGTCAGGTTAACACTGAAGCTTTCTTT. This gives the protein CAWSQVNTEAFF.

V gene TRBV30 combines with J gene TRBJ2-1; 11 nucleotides line up with TRBD2. Trimming removed 1 base from V and 4 bases from J; junction bases left unmatched: 9. This CDR3 is 17 amino acids long. The germline V gene has CDR1 GTSNPN and CDR2 SVGIG (reference sequence). DNA of the CDR3: TGTGCCTGGAGTGGTCTAGCGGGAGGTTGGAGGTACAATGAGCAGTTCTTC. This sequence encodes CAWSGLAGGWRYNEQFF.

The gene calls are TRBV6-1 and TRBJ1-5, with 9 bases matching TRBD1. The germline V gene has CDR1 MNHNS and CDR2 SASEGT. Germline trimming cut 5 bases from V and 2 bases from J; bases unmatched to any gene: 4. This CDR3 contains 15 residues. In nucleotides, the CDR3 is TGTGCCAGCAGTCTGGGACAGGGTGGCAATCAGCCCCAGCATTTT. Its translation: CASSLGQGGNQPQHF.